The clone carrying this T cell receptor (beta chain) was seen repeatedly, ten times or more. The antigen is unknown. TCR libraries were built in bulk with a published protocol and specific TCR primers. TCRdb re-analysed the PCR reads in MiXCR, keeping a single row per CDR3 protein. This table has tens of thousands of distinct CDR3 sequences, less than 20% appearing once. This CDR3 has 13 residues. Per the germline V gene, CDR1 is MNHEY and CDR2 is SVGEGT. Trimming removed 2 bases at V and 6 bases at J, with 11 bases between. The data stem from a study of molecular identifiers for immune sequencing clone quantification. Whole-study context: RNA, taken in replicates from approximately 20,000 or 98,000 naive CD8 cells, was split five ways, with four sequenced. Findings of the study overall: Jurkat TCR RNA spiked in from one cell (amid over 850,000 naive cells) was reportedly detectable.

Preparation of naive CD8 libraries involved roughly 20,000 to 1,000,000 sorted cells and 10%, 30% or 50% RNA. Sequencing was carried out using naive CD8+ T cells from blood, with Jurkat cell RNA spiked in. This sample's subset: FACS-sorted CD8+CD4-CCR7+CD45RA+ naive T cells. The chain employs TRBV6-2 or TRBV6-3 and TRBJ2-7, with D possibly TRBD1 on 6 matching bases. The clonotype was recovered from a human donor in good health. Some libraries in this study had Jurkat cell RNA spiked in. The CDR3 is CASSYVGQSEQYF. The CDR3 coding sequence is TGTGCCAGCAGTTACGTCGGACAGAGCGAGCAGTACTTC.